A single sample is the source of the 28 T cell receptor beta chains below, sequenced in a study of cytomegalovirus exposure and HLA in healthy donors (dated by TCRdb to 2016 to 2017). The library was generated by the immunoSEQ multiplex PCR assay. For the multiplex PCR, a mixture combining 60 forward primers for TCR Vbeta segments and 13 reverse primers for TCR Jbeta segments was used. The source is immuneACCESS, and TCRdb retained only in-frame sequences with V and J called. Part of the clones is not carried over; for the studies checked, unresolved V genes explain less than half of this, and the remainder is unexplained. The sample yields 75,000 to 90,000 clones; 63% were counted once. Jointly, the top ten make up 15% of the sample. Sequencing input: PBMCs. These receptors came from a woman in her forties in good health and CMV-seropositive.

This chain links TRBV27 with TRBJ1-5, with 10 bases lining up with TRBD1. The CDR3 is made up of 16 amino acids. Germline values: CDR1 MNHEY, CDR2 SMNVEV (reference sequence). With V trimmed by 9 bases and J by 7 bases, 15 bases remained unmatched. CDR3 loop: CARGGQGTLPGQPQHF. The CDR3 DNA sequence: TGTGCCAGGGGGGGACAGGGGACGTTACCGGGGCAGCCCCAGCATTTT.

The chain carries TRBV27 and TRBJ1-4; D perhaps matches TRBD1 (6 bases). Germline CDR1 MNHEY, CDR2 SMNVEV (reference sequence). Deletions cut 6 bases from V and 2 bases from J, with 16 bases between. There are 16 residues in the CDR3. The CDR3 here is CASRQNLRGTNEKLFF. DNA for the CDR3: TGTGCCAGCAGGCAGAACCTCAGGGGCACTAATGAAAAACTGTTTTTT.

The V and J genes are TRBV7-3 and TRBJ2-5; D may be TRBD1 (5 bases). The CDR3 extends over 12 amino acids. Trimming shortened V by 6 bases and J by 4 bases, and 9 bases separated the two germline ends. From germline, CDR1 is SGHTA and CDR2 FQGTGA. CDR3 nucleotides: TGTGCCAGCAGATGGGGCGGAGAGACCCAGTACTTC. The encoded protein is CASRWGGETQYF.

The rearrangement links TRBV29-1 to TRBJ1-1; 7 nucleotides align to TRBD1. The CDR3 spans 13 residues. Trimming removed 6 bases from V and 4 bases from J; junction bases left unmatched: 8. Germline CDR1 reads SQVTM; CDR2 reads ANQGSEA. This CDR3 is CSVHRGTGTEAFF. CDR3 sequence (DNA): TGCAGCGTCCACAGGGGTACGGGCACTGAAGCTTTCTTT. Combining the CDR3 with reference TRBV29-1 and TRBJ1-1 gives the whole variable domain SAVISQKPSRDICQRGTSLTIQCQVDSQVTMMFWYRQQPGQSLTLIATANQGSEATYESGFVIDKFPISRPNLTFSTLTVSNMSPEDSSIYLCSVHRGTGTEAFFGQGTRLTVV.

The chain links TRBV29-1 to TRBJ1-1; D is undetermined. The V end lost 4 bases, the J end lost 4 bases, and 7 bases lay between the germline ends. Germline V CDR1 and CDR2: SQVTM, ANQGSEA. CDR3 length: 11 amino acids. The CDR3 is CSVVSGTEAFF. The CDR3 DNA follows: TGCAGCGTTGTTTCGGGCACTGAAGCTTTCTTT.

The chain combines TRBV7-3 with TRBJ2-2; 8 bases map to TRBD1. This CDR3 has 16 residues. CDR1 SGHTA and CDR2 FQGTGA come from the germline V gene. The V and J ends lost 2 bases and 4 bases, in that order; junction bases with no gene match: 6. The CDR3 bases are TGTGCCAGCAGCTTACGGCAGGGGGCGGGCACCGGGGAGCTGTTTTTT. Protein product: CASSLRQGAGTGELFF.

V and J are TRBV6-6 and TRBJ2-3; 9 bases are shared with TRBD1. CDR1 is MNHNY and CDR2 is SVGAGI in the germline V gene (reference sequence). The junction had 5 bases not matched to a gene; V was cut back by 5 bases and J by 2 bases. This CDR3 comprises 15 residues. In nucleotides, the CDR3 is TGTGCCAGCAGTCGCCGGGACAGGGCCACAGATACGCAGTATTTT. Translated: CASSRRDRATDTQYF.

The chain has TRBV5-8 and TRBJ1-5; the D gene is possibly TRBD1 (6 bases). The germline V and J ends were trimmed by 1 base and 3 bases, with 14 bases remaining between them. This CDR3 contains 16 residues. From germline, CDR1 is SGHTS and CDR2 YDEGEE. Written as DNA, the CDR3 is TGTGCCAGCAGCTTGATCGGGGGGGCGATCAATCAGCCCCAGCATTTT. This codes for CASSLIGGAINQPQHF.

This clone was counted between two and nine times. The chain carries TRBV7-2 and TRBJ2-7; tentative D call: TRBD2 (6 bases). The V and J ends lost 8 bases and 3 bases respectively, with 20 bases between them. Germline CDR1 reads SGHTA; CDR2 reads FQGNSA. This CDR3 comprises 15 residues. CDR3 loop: CASSRQGGDIYEQYF. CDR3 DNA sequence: TGTGCCAGCTCGCGTCAGGGCGGGGATATCTACGAGCAGTACTTC.

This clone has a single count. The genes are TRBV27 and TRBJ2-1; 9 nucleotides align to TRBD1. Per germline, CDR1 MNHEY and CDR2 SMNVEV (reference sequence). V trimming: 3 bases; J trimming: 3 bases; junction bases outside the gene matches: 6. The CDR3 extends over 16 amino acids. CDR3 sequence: CASSFHRDRVYNEQFF. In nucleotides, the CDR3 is TGTGCCAGCAGTTTCCACCGGGACAGGGTCTACAATGAGCAGTTCTTC.

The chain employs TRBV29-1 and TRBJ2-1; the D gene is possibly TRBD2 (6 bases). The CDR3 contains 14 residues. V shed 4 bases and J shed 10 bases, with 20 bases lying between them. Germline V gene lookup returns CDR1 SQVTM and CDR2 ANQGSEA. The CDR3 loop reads CSVVSLRGYREQFF. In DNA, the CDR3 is TGCAGCGTTGTATCATTGCGGGGATACAGAGAGCAGTTCTTC.

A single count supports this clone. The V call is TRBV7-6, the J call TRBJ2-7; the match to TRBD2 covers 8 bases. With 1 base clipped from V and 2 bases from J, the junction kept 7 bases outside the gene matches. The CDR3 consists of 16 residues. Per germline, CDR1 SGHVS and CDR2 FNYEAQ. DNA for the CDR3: TGTGCCAGCAGCTTAGGGGGCACGGGAGGGACCTACGAGCAGTACTTC. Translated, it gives CASSLGGTGGTYEQYF. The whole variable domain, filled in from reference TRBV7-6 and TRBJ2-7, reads GAGVSQSPRYKVTKRGQDVALRCDPISGHVSLYWYRQALGQGPEFLTYFNYEAQQDKSGLPNDRFSAERPEGSISTLTIQRTEQRDSAMYRCASSLGGTGGTYEQYFGPGTRLTVT.

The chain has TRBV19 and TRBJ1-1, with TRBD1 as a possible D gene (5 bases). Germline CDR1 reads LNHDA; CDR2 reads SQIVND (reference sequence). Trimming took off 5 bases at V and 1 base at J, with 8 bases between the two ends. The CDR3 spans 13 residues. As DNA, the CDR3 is TGTGCCAGTAGTCGGACACGGAACACTGAAGCTTTCTTT. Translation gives CASSRTRNTEAFF.

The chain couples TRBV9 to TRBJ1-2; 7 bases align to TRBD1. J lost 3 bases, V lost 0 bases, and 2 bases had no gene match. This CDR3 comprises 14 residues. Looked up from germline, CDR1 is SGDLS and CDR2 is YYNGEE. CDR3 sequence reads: CASSVGQGDYGYTF. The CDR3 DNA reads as TGTGCCAGCAGCGTAGGGCAGGGGGACTATGGCTACACCTTC. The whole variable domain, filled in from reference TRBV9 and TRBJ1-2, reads DSGVTQTPKHLITATGQRVTLRCSPRSGDLSVYWYQQSLDQGLQFLIQYYNGEERAKGNILERFSAQQFPDLHSELNLSSLELGDSALYFCASSVGQGDYGYTFGSGTRLTVV.

This CDR3 is CAISESTGWTTTGELFF. In DNA, the CDR3 is TGTGCCATCAGTGAGTCTACAGGGTGGACCACCACCGGGGAGCTGTTTTTT. This chain joins TRBV10-3 and TRBJ2-2; D may be TRBD1 (6 bases). From germline, CDR1 is ENHRY and CDR2 SYGVKD. CDR3 length equals 17 residues. Trimming pared 0 bases from V and 4 bases from J, leaving 15 bases between.

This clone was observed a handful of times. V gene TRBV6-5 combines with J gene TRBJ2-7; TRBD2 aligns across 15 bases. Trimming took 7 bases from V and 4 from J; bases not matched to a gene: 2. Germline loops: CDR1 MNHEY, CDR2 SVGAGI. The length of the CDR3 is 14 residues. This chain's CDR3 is CASTGLAGGYEQYF. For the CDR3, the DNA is TGTGCCAGCACTGGACTAGCGGGAGGGTACGAGCAGTACTTC.

The CDR3 region is CASSISPPRGEQYF. CDR3 sequence (DNA): TGTGCCAGTAGTATATCCCCCCCACGGGGCGAGCAGTACTTC. V gene TRBV19 combines with J gene TRBJ2-7, with D possibly TRBD2 on 5 matching bases. The CDR3 runs 14 residues. Per germline, CDR1 LNHDA and CDR2 SQIVND (reference sequence). V lost 2 bases and J 6 bases, leaving 14 bases between the germline ends.

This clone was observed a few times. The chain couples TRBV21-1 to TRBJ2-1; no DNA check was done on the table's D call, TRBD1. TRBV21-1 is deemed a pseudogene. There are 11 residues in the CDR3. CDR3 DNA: TGTGCCAGCAGTTACAGGGTGGAGCAGTTCTTC. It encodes CASSYRVEQFF.

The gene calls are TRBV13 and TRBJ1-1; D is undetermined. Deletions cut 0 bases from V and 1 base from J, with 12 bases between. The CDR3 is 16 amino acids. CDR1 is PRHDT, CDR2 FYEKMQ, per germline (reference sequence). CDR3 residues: CASSLGAGKRNTEAFF. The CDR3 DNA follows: TGTGCCAGCAGCTTAGGAGCGGGGAAAAGGAACACTGAAGCTTTCTTT. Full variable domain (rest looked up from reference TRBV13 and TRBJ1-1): AAGVIQSPRHLIKEKRETATLKCYPIPRHDTVYWYQQGPGQDPQFLISFYEKMQSDKGSIPDRFSAQQFSDYHSELNMSSLELGDSALYFCASSLGAGKRNTEAFFGQGTRLTVV.

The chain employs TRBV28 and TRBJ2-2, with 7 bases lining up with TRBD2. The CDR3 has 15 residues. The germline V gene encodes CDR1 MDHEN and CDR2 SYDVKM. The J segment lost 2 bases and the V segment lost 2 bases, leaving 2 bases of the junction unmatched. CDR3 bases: TGTGCCAGCAGTTTAGAGACTAGCAACACCGGGGAGCTGTTTTTT. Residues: CASSLETSNTGELFF.

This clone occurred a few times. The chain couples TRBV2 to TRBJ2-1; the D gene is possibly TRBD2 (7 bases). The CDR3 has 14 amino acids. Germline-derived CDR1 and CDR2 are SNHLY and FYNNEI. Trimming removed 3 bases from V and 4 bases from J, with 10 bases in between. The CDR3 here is CASSEGGAYNEQFF. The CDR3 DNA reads TGTGCCAGCAGTGAGGGGGGGGCATACAATGAGCAGTTCTTC.

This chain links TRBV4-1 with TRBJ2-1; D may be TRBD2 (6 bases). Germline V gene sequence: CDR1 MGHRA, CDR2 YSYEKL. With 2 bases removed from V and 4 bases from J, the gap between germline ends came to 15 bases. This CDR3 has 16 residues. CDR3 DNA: TGCGCCAGCAGCCAACCGGGAGTGGCGAGTTACAATGAGCAGTTCTTC. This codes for CASSQPGVASYNEQFF.

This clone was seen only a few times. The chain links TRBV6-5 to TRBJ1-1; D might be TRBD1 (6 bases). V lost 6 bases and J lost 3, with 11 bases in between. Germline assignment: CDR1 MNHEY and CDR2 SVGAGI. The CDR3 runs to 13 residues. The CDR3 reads CASRRQGYTEAFF. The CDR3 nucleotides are TGTGCCAGCAGACGGCAGGGGTACACTGAAGCTTTCTTT.

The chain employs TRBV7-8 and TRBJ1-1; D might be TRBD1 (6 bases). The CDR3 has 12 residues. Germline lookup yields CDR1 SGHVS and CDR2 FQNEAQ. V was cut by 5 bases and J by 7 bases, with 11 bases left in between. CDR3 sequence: CASSPFRGEAFF. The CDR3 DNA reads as TGTGCCAGCAGCCCATTCAGGGGTGAAGCTTTCTTT.

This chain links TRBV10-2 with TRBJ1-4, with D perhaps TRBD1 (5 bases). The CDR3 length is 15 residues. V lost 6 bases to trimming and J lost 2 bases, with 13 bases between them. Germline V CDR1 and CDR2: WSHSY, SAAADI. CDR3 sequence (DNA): TGCGCCAGCAGACAGGACGGCGTCACTAATGAAAAACTGTTTTTT. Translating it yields CASRQDGVTNEKLFF.

The CDR3 region has the DNA TGTGCCAGCAGCTACGAACCGGAGGATACGCAGTATTTT. This encodes CASSYEPEDTQYF. The chain has TRBV11-3 and TRBJ2-3; D is unresolved. With 4 bases removed from V and 6 bases from J, the gap between germline ends came to 11 bases. The CDR3 is 13 residues long. The V gene's germline CDR1 is SGHNT and CDR2 YENEEA.

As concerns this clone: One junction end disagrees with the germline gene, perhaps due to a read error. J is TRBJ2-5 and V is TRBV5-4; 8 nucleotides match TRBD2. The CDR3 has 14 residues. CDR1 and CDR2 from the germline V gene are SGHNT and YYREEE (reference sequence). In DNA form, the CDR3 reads TGTGCCAGCAGACCCCGGGAGGGCCAAGGGACCCAGTACTTC. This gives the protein CASRPREGQGTQYF.

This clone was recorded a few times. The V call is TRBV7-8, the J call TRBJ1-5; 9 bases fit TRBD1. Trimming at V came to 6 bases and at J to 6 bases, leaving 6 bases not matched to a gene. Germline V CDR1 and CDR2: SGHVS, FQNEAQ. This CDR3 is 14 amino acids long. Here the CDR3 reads CASRPRTGAQPQHF. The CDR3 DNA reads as TGTGCCAGCAGACCACGGACAGGGGCTCAGCCCCAGCATTTT.